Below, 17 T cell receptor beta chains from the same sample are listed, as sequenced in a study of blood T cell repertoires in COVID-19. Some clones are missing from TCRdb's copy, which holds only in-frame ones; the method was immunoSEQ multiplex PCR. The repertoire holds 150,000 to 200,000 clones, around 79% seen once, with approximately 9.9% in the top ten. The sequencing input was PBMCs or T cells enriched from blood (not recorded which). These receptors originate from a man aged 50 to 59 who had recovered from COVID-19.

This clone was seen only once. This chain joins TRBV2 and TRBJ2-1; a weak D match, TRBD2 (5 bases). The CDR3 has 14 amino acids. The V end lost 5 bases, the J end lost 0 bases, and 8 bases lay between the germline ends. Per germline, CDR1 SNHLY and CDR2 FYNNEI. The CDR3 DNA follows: TGTGCCAGCAGTTTGGGGAGCTCCTACAATGAGCAGTTCTTC. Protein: CASSLGSSYNEQFF.

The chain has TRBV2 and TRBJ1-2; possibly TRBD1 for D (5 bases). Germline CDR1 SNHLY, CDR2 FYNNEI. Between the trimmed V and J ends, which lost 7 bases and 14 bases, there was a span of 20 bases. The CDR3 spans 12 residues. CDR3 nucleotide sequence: TGTGCCAGCACCAATGGGGGGATATGGAGAACCTTC. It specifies CASTNGGIWRTF.

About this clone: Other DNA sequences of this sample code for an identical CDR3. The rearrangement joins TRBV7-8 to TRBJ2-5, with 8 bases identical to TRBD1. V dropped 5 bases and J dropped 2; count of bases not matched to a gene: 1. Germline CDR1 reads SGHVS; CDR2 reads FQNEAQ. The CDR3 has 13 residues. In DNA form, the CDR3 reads TGTGCCAGCAGCCGGGACAGGCAAGAGACCCAGTACTTC. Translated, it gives CASSRDRQETQYF. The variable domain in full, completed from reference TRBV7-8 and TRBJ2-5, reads GAGVSQSPRYKVAKRGQDVALRCDPISGHVSLFWYQQALGQGPEFLTYFQNEAQLDKSGLPSDRFFAERPEGSVSTLKIQRTQQEDSAVYLCASSRDRQETQYFGPGTRLLVL.

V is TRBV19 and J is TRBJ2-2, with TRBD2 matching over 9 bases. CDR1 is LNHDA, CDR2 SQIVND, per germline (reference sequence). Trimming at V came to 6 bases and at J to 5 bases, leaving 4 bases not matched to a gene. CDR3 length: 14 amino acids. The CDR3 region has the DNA TGTGCCAGTAGGAGCGGGGGGTTAACCGGGGAGCTGTTTTTT. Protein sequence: CASRSGGLTGELFF.

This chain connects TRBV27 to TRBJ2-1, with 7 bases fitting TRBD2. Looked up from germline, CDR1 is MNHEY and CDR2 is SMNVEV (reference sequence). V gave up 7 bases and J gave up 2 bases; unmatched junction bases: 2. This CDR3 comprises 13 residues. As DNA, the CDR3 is TGTGCCAGCAAGGCGGGAGCCTACAATGAGCAGTTCTTC. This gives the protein CASKAGAYNEQFF.

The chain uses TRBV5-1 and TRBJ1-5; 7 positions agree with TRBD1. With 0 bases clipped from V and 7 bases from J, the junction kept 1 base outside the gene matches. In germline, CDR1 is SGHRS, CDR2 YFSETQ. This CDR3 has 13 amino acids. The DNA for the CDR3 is TGCGCCAGCAGCTTGGCAGGGGGGCAGCCCCAGCATTTT. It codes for CASSLAGGQPQHF.

Here the CDR3 DNA reads TGTGCCAGCTCAGACAATCCGGTTGGGTCCAACATGAACACTGAAGCTTTCTTT. Translation: CASSDNPVGSNMNTEAFF. The gene calls are TRBV18 and TRBJ1-1; the D is unclear. The CDR3 covers 18 residues. Trimming took 5 bases from V and 0 from J, leaving 22 bases between them. Germline V CDR1 and CDR2: KGHSH, LQKENI. Full variable domain (remainder filled in from reference TRBV18 and TRBJ1-1): NAGVMQNPRHLVRRRGQEARLRCSPMKGHSHVYWYRQLPEEGLKFMVYLQKENIIDESGMPKERFSAEFPKEGPSILRIQQVVRGDSAAYFCASSDNPVGSNMNTEAFFGQGTRLTVV.

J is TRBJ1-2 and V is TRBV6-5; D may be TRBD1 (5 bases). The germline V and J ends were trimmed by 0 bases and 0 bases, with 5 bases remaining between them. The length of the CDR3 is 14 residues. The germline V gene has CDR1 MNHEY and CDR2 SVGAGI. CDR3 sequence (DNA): TGTGCCAGCAGTTACTCGACAGCTAACTATGGCTACACCTTC. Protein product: CASSYSTANYGYTF.

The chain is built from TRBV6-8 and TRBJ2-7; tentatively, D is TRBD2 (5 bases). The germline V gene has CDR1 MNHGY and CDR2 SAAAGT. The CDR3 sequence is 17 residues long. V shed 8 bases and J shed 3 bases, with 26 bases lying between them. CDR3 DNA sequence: TGTGCCAGCTCTTCTTGGAGGCACTACTTCGTGTTCTACGAGCAGTACTTC. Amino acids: CASSSWRHYFVFYEQYF.

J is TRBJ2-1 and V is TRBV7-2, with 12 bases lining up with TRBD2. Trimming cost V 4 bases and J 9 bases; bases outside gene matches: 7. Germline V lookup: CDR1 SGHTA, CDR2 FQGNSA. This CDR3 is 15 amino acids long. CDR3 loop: CASSSTSGRRGEQFF. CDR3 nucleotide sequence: TGTGCCAGCAGCTCCACTAGCGGGAGGCGGGGTGAGCAGTTCTTC.

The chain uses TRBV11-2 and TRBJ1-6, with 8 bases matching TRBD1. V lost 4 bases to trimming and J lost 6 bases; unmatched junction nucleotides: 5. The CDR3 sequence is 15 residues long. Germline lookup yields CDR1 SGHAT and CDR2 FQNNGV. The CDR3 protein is CASSYDRGVNSPLHF. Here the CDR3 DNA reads TGTGCCAGCAGCTACGACAGGGGAGTTAATTCACCCCTCCACTTT.

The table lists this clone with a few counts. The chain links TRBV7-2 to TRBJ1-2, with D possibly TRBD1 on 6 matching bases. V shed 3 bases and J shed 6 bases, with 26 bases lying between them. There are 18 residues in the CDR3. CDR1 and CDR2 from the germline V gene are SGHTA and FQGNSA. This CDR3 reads CASSFVLDPRDGGNGYTF. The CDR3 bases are TGTGCCAGCAGCTTTGTACTCGACCCCAGGGATGGGGGCAATGGCTACACCTTC.

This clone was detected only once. Here the CDR3 reads CASSFRLAATGELFF. The CDR3 nucleotides read TGTGCCAGCAGTTTTAGACTAGCGGCCACCGGGGAGCTGTTTTTT. The V call is TRBV27, the J call TRBJ2-2; 9 nucleotides line up with TRBD2. CDR3 length: 15 amino acids. The germline V gene encodes CDR1 MNHEY and CDR2 SMNVEV (reference sequence). Trimming took 3 bases from V and 4 from J; bases not matched to a gene: 3.

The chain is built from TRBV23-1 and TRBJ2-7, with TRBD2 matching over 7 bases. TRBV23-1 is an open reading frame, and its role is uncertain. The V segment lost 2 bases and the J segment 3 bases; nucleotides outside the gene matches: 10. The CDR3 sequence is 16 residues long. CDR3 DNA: TGCGCCAGCAGTCAAAGGAGGGACTACATATGCTACGAGCAGTACTTC. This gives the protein CASSQRRDYICYEQYF.

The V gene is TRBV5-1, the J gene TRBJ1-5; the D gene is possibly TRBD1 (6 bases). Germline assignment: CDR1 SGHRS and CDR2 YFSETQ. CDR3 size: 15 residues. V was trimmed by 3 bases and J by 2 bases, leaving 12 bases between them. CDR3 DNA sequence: TGCGCCAGCAGCTCAACAGGGTTGGGCAATCAGCCCCAGCATTTT. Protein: CASSSTGLGNQPQHF. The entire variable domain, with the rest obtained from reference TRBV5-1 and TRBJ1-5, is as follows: KAGVTQTPRYLIKTRGQQVTLSCSPISGHRSVSWYQQTPGQGLQFLFEYFSETQRNKGNFPGRFSGRQFSNSRSEMNVSTLELGDSALYLCASSSTGLGNQPQHFGDGTRLSIL.

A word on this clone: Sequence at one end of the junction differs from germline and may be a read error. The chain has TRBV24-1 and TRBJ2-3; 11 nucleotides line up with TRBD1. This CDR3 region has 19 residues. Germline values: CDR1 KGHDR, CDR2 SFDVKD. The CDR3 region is CATSDTKPGQGGSTDTQYF. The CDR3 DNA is TGTGCCACCAGTGACACAAAGCCGGGACAGGGGGGAAGCACAGATACGCAATATTTT.

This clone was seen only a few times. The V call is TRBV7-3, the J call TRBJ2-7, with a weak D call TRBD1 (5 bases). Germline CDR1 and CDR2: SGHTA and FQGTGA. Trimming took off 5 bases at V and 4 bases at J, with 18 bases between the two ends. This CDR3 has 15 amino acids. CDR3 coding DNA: TGTGCCAGCAGCATGACAGCCCGTGTCGAATACGAGCAGTACTTC. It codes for CASSMTARVEYEQYF.